The sequence of this T cell receptor (beta chain) was determined in a study of blood T cell repertoires in COVID-19. V was clipped by 2 bases and J by 4 bases; unmatched bases: 11. This CDR3 contains 17 residues. CDR1 is SGDLS, CDR2 YYNGEE, per germline. Seattle enrolled patients during active infection and tracked them longitudinally. Per the authors' pipeline: Amplification of reference gene primers was used by the study to estimate nucleated cell counts. Assay used: immunoSEQ multiplex PCR; TCRdb lists only in-frame clones, some missing. The DNA gave D and trimming, while V, J and clone size come from that table. The sample shows approximately 190,000 clones, 82% of them seen only once.

This TCR came from a woman aged 55 to 70 with COVID-19, enrolled during active disease. The V gene is TRBV9, the J gene TRBJ2-1, with TRBD2 identical over 8 bases. Material for sequencing was peripheral blood. This chain's CDR3 is CASSVGLAGRWYNEQFF. CDR3 coding DNA: TGTGCCAGCAGCGTTGGGCTAGCGGGTAGATGGTACAATGAGCAGTTCTTC. Variable domain in full (rest from reference TRBV9 and TRBJ2-1): DSGVTQTPKHLITATGQRVTLRCSPRSGDLSVYWYQQSLDQGLQFLIQYYNGEERAKGNILERFSAQQFPDLHSELNLSSLELGDSALYFCASSVGLAGRWYNEQFFGPGTRLTVL.